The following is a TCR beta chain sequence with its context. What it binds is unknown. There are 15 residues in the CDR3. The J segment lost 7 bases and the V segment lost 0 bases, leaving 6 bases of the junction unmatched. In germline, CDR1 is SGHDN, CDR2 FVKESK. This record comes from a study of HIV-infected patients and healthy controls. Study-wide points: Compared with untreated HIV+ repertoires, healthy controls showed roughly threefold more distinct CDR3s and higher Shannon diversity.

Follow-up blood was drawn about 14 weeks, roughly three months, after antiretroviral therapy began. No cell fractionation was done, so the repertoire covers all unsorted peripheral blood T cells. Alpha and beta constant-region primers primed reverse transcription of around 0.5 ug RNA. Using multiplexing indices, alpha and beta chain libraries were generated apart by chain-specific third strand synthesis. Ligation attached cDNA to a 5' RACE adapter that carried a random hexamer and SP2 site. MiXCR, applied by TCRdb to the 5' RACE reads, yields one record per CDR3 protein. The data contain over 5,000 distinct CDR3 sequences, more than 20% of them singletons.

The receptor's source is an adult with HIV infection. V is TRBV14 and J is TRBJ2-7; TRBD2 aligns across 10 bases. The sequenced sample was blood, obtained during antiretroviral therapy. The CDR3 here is CASSQEGPSGGEQYF. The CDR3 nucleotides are TGTGCCAGCAGCCAAGAGGGCCCTAGCGGGGGAGAGCAGTACTTC.